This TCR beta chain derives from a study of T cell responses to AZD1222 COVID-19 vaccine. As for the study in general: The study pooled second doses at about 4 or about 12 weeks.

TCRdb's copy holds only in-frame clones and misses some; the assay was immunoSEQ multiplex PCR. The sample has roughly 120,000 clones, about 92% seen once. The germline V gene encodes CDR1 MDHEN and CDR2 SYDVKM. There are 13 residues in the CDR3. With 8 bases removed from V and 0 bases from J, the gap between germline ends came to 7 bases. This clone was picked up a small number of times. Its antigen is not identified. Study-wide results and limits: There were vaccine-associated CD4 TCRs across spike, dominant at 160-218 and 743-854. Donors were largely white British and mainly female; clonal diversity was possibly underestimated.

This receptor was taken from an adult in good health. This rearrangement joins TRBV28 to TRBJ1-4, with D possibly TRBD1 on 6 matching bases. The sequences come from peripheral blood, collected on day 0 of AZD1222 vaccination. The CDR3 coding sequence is TGTGCCAGCGGGACACCAACTAATGAAAAACTGTTTTTT. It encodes CASGTPTNEKLFF.